This entry lists 5 T cell receptor beta chains sequenced from one sample in a study of blood T cells in healthy people across ages. Together with a sample-barcoded 5' primer, a J-beta primer mix was included in a second PCR lasting about 6 to 11 cycles. TCRdb reprocessed the 5' RACE reads with MiXCR, giving one entry per CDR3 protein. Here the sample spans 700,000 or so distinct CDR3 sequences, 22% being singletons. The sequenced sample was blood. The receptors were sampled from a man between 65 and 85 years old in good health.

This rearrangement joins TRBV29-1 to TRBJ2-5; 15 bases are shared with TRBD2. CDR3 length: 17 amino acids. Looked up from germline, CDR1 is SQVTM and CDR2 is ANQGSEA. Trimming at V came to 6 bases and at J to 2 bases, leaving 10 bases not matched to a gene. The CDR3 DNA follows: TGCAGCGTGTTCCCGGGACTAGCGGGAGGCTCACAAGAGACCCAGTACTTC. Amino acids: CSVFPGLAGGSQETQYF.

This clonotype was observed a few times. The CDR3 loop reads CASSTRLAGAGADEQFF. In nucleotides, the CDR3 is TGTGCCAGCAGCACCCGACTAGCGGGAGCTGGGGCGGATGAGCAGTTCTTC. This chain connects TRBV7-2 to TRBJ2-1; 12 positions agree with TRBD2. Germline loops: CDR1 SGHTA, CDR2 FQGNSA. The ends lost 5 bases at V and 8 bases at J; junction bases unmatched: 13. There are 17 residues in the CDR3.

This clonotype has a handful of counts. The V gene is TRBV29-1, the J gene TRBJ2-6, with a weak D call TRBD2 (6 bases). This CDR3 has 14 amino acids. The germline V and J ends were trimmed by 4 bases and 2 bases, with 9 bases remaining between them. Germline values: CDR1 SQVTM, CDR2 ANQGSEA. The CDR3 nucleotides are TGCAGCGTTGTCGGGGGTGCTGGGGCCAACGTCCTGACTTTC. This gives the protein CSVVGGAGANVLTF.

This clonotype was detected a few times. The chain uses TRBV29-1 and TRBJ2-5; 12 bases agree with TRBD2. This CDR3 region has 15 residues. The trim removed 6 bases at V and 1 base at J, leaving 6 bases unmatched. Per germline, CDR1 SQVTM and CDR2 ANQGSEA. The CDR3 nucleotides are TGCAGCGTAGGGACTAGCGGGCGTGTCCAAGAGACCCAGTACTTC. Protein: CSVGTSGRVQETQYF.

This clonotype was counted between two and nine times. The chain combines TRBV27 with TRBJ2-7; 7 nucleotides line up with TRBD2. The CDR3 runs 16 residues. Germline CDR1 MNHEY, CDR2 SMNVEV (reference sequence). Trimming at V came to 0 bases and at J to 2 bases, leaving 7 bases not matched to a gene. CDR3 in amino acids: CASSLSIASGAYEQYF. CDR3 nucleotide sequence: TGTGCCAGCAGTTTATCGATTGCTAGCGGAGCCTACGAGCAGTACTTC.